These 4 T cell receptor beta chains came from one sample sequenced in a study of STAT5B mutations in CD4+ large granular lymphocyte leukemia. Libraries were prepared by immunoSEQ multiplex PCR; TCRdb keeps only in-frame clonotypes and omits some of them. Among 20,000 or so clones listed, over 80% were seen once. Sequenced material: CD4+ T cells from blood buffy coats. The receptors stem from a human donor in good health.

The chain recombines TRBV9 with TRBJ1-1; possibly TRBD1 for D (6 bases). With 0 bases removed from V and 4 bases from J, the gap between germline ends came to 16 bases. This CDR3 comprises 16 residues. Germline lookup yields CDR1 SGDLS and CDR2 YYNGEE. CDR3: CASSVGGGDGVTEAFF. CDR3 in DNA: TGTGCCAGCAGCGTAGGAGGGGGGGACGGGGTCACTGAAGCTTTCTTT.

This chain joins TRBV27 and TRBJ2-7; D may be TRBD1 (6 bases). The V end lost 5 bases, the J end lost 4 bases, and 15 bases lay between the germline ends. CDR3 length: 14 amino acids. Germline V gene lookup returns CDR1 MNHEY and CDR2 SMNVEV (reference sequence). Here the CDR3 DNA reads TGTGCCAGCAGTCGTTGGACAGACCAGTACGAGCAGTACTTC. Translation: CASSRWTDQYEQYF.

The chain couples TRBV7-2 to TRBJ1-3, with D uncertain. V shed 5 bases and J shed 0 bases, with 8 bases lying between them. CDR1 and CDR2 from the germline V gene are SGHTA and FQGNSA. This CDR3 spans 14 amino acids. The CDR3 protein is CASSPENSGNTIYF. The CDR3 bases are TGTGCCAGCAGCCCAGAGAACTCTGGAAACACCATATATTTT.

V and J are TRBV6-5 and TRBJ1-4; TRBD1 matches 7 bases. V was clipped by 9 bases and J by 9 bases; unmatched bases: 10. In germline, CDR1 is MNHEY, CDR2 SVGAGI. The CDR3 has 13 residues. The DNA for the CDR3 is TGTGCCAGTGTCGGCGGACAGGCTAAAAAACTGTTTTTT. Encoded protein: CASVGGQAKKLFF.